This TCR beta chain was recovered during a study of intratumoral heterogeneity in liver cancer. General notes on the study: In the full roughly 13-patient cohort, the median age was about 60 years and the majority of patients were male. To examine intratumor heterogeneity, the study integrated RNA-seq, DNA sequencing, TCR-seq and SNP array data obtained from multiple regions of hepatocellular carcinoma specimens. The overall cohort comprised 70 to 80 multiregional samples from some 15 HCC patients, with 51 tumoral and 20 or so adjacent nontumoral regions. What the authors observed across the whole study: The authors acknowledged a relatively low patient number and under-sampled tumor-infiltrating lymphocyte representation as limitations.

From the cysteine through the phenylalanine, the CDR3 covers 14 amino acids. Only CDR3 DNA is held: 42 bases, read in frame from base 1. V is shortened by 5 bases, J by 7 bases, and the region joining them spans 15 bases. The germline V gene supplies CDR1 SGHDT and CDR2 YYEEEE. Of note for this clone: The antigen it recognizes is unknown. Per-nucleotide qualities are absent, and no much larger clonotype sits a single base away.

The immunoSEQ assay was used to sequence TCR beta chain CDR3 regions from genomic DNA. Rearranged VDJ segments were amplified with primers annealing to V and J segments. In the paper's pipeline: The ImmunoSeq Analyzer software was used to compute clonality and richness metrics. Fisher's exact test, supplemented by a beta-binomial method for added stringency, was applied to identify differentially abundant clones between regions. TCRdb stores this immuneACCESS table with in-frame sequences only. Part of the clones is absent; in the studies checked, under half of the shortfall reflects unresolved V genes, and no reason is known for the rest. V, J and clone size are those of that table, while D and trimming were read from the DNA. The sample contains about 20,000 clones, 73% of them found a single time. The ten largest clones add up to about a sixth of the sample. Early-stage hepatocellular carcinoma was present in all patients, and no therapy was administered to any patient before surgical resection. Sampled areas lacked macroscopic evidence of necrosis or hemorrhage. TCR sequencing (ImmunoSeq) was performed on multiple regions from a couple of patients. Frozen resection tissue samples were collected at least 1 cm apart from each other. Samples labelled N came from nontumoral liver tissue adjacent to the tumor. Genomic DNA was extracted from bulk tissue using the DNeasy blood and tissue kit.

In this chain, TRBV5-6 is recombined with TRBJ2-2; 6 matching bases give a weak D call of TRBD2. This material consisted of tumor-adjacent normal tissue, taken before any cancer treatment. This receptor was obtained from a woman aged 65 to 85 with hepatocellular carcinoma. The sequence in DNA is TGTGCCAGCAGGGAGGGAGTACAGGTCGGGGAGCTGTTTTTT. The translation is CASREGVQVGELFF.